One and the same sample provided the 9 T cell receptor beta chains below, sequenced in a study of radiation and T cells in renal cell carcinoma. Time point in this sample: blood 4 weeks post-SBRT, at nephrectomy. Treatment in this sample: 15 Gy SBRT to primary tumor, nephrectomy 4 weeks later. Only in-frame clones appear in the TCRdb table, and some are missing; sequencing was by immunoSEQ multiplex PCR. The sample has 75,000 to 90,000 clones, about 88% seen once. Sample: blood, taken from a patient whose treatment included radiotherapy and nephrectomy. The receptors were gathered from a woman aged 65 to 85 with renal cell carcinoma.

This chain uses TRBV7-9 with TRBJ1-2, with D perhaps matching TRBD1 (6 bases). The CDR3 has 13 residues. Germline V gene lookup returns CDR1 SEHNR and CDR2 FQNEAQ (reference sequence). Between the trimmed V and J ends, which lost 0 bases and 8 bases, there was a span of 10 bases. The CDR3 protein is CASSLAGGWGYTF. CDR3 in DNA: TGTGCCAGCAGCTTAGCGGGGGGCTGGGGCTACACCTTC.

The chain has TRBV7-2 and TRBJ2-7; 12 nucleotides agree with TRBD2. The CDR3 is made up of 15 amino acids. J gave up 2 bases and V 5 bases, and 4 bases lay outside the gene matches. CDR1 is SGHTA, CDR2 FQGNSA, per germline. The CDR3 DNA sequence: TGTGCCAGCAGCCGTAGGACTAGCGGGGCCTACGAGCAGTACTTC. This codes for CASSRRTSGAYEQYF.

In this sample, this clone turned up once. The CDR3 bases are TGTGCCAGCAGCACCCGGGACAGGGGATCCCCCCACTATGGCTACACCTTC. Residues: CASSTRDRGSPHYGYTF. This chain joins TRBV7-2 and TRBJ1-2; 10 bases align to TRBD1. The V and J ends lost 5 bases and 3 bases, in that order; junction bases with no gene match: 12. Per germline, CDR1 SGHTA and CDR2 FQGNSA. The CDR3 covers 17 residues.

CDR3 DNA: TGTGCCAGCAGCGAAAGGACTTTGGAGGGCTACACCTTC. It is translated as CASSERTLEGYTF. The chain is built from TRBV5-8 and TRBJ1-2, with no clear D. This CDR3 region has 13 residues. Germline-derived CDR1 and CDR2 are SGHTS and YDEGEE. The ends were cut back, 4 bases at V and 8 bases at J, with 15 bases in the middle.

This sequence joins TRBV5-3 and TRBJ2-7, with D possibly matching TRBD1 (6 bases). TRBV5-3 is flagged as an ORF with uncertain function. CDR3 size: 9 residues. V was pared by 9 bases and J by 12 bases, with 13 bases between. The CDR3 DNA follows: TGTGCCACACCGACAGGCCGGTACTTC. This translates into CATPTGRYF.

The chain uses TRBV28 and TRBJ1-6, with D possibly TRBD1 on 5 matching bases. V lost 3 bases and J 7 bases, leaving 13 bases between the germline ends. Per the germline V gene, CDR1 is MDHEN and CDR2 is SYDVKM. CDR3 size: 15 residues. The CDR3 loop reads CASSFPGQGNSPLHF. DNA of the CDR3: TGTGCCAGCAGTTTCCCGGGTCAGGGAAATTCACCCCTCCACTTT.

This clone has just one count. The chain joins TRBV7-6 to TRBJ1-5; D gene ambiguous. Germline CDR1 SGHVS, CDR2 FNYEAQ. The CDR3 runs to 13 residues. V was pared by 1 base and J by 3 bases, with 4 bases between. The DNA for the CDR3 is TGTGCCAGCAGCTTAGACCACAATCAGCCCCAGCATTTT. It translates to CASSLDHNQPQHF.

The CDR3 here is CASSFGAASSYEQYF. The CDR3 nucleotides read TGTGCCAGCAGCTTTGGAGCGGCCAGCTCCTACGAGCAGTACTTC. This rearrangement joins TRBV7-2 to TRBJ2-7; TRBD2 is a possible D gene (5 bases). CDR1 SGHTA and CDR2 FQGNSA come from the germline V gene. Trimming removed 3 bases at V and 0 bases at J, with 12 bases between. The CDR3 has 15 residues.

V gene TRBV27 combines with J gene TRBJ1-6; 12 bases are a match to TRBD1. Trimming cost V 3 bases and J 8 bases; bases outside gene matches: 2. In germline, CDR1 is MNHEY, CDR2 SMNVEV (reference sequence). The CDR3 has 15 amino acids. The DNA for the CDR3 is TGTGCCAGCAGTTTCCGGGACAGGGGGCATTCACCCCTCCACTTT. Protein sequence: CASSFRDRGHSPLHF.